Following are 22 T cell receptor beta chains from one sample sequenced in a study of blood T cells in healthy people across ages. Sample-barcoded 5' priming and a J-beta primer mix drove a second PCR of roughly 7 to 11 cycles. TCRdb itself ran the 5' RACE reads through MiXCR, one entry per CDR3 protein. The table has about 560,000 distinct CDR3 sequences, about 29% seen once; the top ten hold under 4.5%. Another study also made use of these data, one on T cells of mothers and their children.

The sample taken for sequencing was blood. These receptors were collected from a boy between 2 and 10 years old in good health.

For the CDR3, the DNA is TGTGCCAGCAGCTTGAACCGTGTGGATACGCAGTATTTT. Protein sequence: CASSLNRVDTQYF. The V and J genes are TRBV7-2 and TRBJ2-3; D is uncertain. The CDR3 sequence is 13 residues long. Germline CDR1 is SGHTA and CDR2 is FQGNSA. V lost 3 bases to trimming and J lost 6 bases, with 10 bases between them.

This clonotype was seen a few times. The rearrangement uses TRBV28 and TRBJ2-7; 7 nucleotides agree with TRBD2. Unmatched junction bases numbered 7, after V lost 6 bases and J lost 8 bases. The CDR3 loop spans 12 amino acids. The germline V gene encodes CDR1 MDHEN and CDR2 SYDVKM. CDR3 loop: CASRDSGTKQYF. CDR3 DNA: TGTGCCAGCAGGGATTCCGGGACTAAGCAGTACTTC.

V usage is TRBV5-1 and J usage is TRBJ1-2, with 8 bases identical to TRBD1. The CDR3 extends over 16 amino acids. J lost 5 bases, V lost 0 bases, and 9 bases had no gene match. CDR1 is SGHRS and CDR2 is YFSETQ in the germline V gene. Written as DNA, the CDR3 is TGCGCCAGCAGCTTGGGGCAGGGGGCATCATCTTATGGCTACACCTTC. Amino acids: CASSLGQGASSYGYTF.

Worth noting for this clonotype: The junction and the germline gene differ at one end; a read error may be behind it. The chain has TRBV4-1 and TRBJ2-5; D not certain. The CDR3 has 15 residues. Germline assignment: CDR1 MGHRA and CDR2 YSYEKL. In DNA form, the CDR3 reads TGCGCCAGCAGCCAAGATCTCGGGTTCGTGGAGACCCAGTGCTTC. Translation gives CASSQDLGFVETQCF.

The CDR3 is CASSQVAGGVETQYF. As DNA, the CDR3 is TGCGCCAGCAGCCAAGTGGCGGGAGGGGTTGAGACCCAGTACTTC. The chain combines TRBV4-1 with TRBJ2-5, with 9 bases lining up with TRBD2. The CDR3 length is 15 residues. Germline CDR1 is MGHRA and CDR2 is YSYEKL. The ends lost 1 base at V and 5 bases at J; junction bases unmatched: 5.

The chain carries TRBV5-1 and TRBJ2-7, with 11 positions matching TRBD1. The CDR3 totals 15 residues. V gave up 1 base and J gave up 3 bases; unmatched junction bases: 3. From germline, CDR1 is SGHRS and CDR2 YFSETQ. The CDR3 DNA is TGCGCCAGCAGCTTGTTAGGGACAGGGGGCTACGAGCAGTACTTC. Protein: CASSLLGTGGYEQYF.

This clonotype turned up a few times. J is TRBJ1-4 and V is TRBV12-3 or TRBV12-4; 7 bases are shared with TRBD1. Trimming took 5 bases from V and 7 from J; bases not matched to a gene: 7. The CDR3 is made up of 14 amino acids. The CDR3 region has the DNA TGTGCCAGCAGTGACAGGGTACCAGGTGAAAAACTGTTTTTT. Protein sequence: CASSDRVPGEKLFF.

This clonotype turned up a few times. V usage is TRBV7-8 and J usage is TRBJ2-1, with 13 nucleotides matching TRBD2. The CDR3 extends over 16 amino acids. Germline V gene data show CDR1 as SGHVS and CDR2 as FQNEAQ. V dropped 4 bases and J dropped 9; count of bases not matched to a gene: 9. The DNA of the CDR3 is TGTGCCAGCAGCTCCAGGACTAGCGGGAGTATCTTTGAGCAGTTCTTC. Protein: CASSSRTSGSIFEQFF.

This clonotype was recorded only once. The chain combines TRBV6-6 with TRBJ2-7; 7 bases map to TRBD2. J lost 2 bases, V lost 4 bases, and 11 bases had no gene match. Germline V lookup: CDR1 MNHNY, CDR2 SVGAGI (reference sequence). The CDR3 loop spans 16 amino acids. This CDR3 is CASSSVAGGGAYEQYF. CDR3 sequence (DNA): TGTGCCAGCAGTTCGGTGGCTGGCGGGGGAGCCTACGAGCAGTACTTC.

This clonotype was recorded a few times. The chain combines TRBV9 with TRBJ1-2; D is unresolved. CDR1 is SGDLS and CDR2 is YYNGEE in the germline V gene. Deletions cut 0 bases from V and 3 bases from J, with 9 bases between. This CDR3 is built from 14 residues. The CDR3 loop reads CASSVEDGYYGYTF. The DNA of the CDR3 is TGTGCCAGCAGCGTAGAAGATGGATACTATGGCTACACCTTC.

V gene TRBV6-6 combines with J gene TRBJ1-2; D perhaps matches TRBD1 (5 bases). V lost 7 bases and J 8 bases, leaving 14 bases between the germline ends. This CDR3 has 12 amino acids. Germline V CDR1 and CDR2: MNHNY, SVGAGI (reference sequence). CDR3 coding DNA: TGTGCCAGCACAGGGACGCCGGTGGGCTACACCTTC. Its protein is CASTGTPVGYTF.

This clonotype appeared a few times. The chain couples TRBV6-6 to TRBJ1-1; D is unclear. The CDR3 spans 12 residues. CDR1 and CDR2 (germline): MNHNY, SVGAGI (reference sequence). V shed 2 bases and J shed 5 bases, with 6 bases lying between them. The CDR3 reads CASSYQATEAFF. CDR3 bases: TGTGCCAGCAGTTACCAGGCAACTGAAGCTTTCTTT.

The chain couples TRBV29-1 to TRBJ2-5; a possible D gene is TRBD1 (5 bases). The V end was cut by 6 bases, the J end by 4 bases, with 9 bases between. Germline loops: CDR1 SQVTM, CDR2 ANQGSEA. The CDR3 length is 11 residues. CDR3 in amino acids: CSVPQGETQYF. DNA for the CDR3: TGCAGCGTACCGCAGGGAGAGACCCAGTACTTC.

This clonotype was observed a few times. The chain is built from TRBV5-4 and TRBJ2-5; D is ambiguous. Germline loops: CDR1 SGHNT, CDR2 YYREEE (reference sequence). V was pared by 2 bases and J by 9 bases, with 14 bases between. The CDR3 has 13 amino acids. As DNA, the CDR3 is TGTGCCAGCAGCTTTGTCCTAGAAGGGTCCCAGTACTTC. Its translation: CASSFVLEGSQYF. The whole variable domain, remainder taken from reference TRBV5-4 and TRBJ2-5, is ETGVTQSPTHLIKTRGQQVTLRCSSQSGHNTVSWYQQALGQGPQFIFQYYREEENGRGNFPPRFSGLQFPNYSSELNVNALELDDSALYLCASSFVLEGSQYFGPGTRLLVL.

The rearrangement links TRBV7-3 to TRBJ2-1; TRBD1 agrees at 7 bases. Losses at the gene ends were 5 bases for V and 4 bases for J; bases not matched to a gene: 11. The CDR3 sequence is 16 residues long. CDR1 is SGHTA, CDR2 FQGTGA, per germline. In DNA, the CDR3 is TGTGCCAGCAGCCAGACTTCCGGGACAGTGTACAATGAGCAGTTCTTC. This sequence encodes CASSQTSGTVYNEQFF.

The V call is TRBV3-1, the J call TRBJ2-1, with 8 bases identical to TRBD2. The germline V gene has CDR1 LGHDT and CDR2 YNNKEL (reference sequence). Trimming removed 0 bases from V and 9 bases from J; junction bases left unmatched: 7. The CDR3 totals 15 residues. DNA of the CDR3: TGTGCCAGCAGCCAAGATGGGACTAGGTTCCGTGAGCAGTTCTTC. The encoded protein is CASSQDGTRFREQFF.

This clonotype occurred a few times. The rearrangement links TRBV29-1 to TRBJ2-5, with D perhaps matching TRBD2 (6 bases). The ends were cut back, 3 bases at V and 2 bases at J, with 22 bases in the middle. Germline lookup yields CDR1 SQVTM and CDR2 ANQGSEA. The CDR3 sequence is 17 residues long. The CDR3 protein is CSVENPGWERVQETQYF. The CDR3 DNA is TGCAGCGTTGAGAATCCGGGCTGGGAGCGGGTACAAGAGACCCAGTACTTC.

This chain joins TRBV27 and TRBJ2-1, with 7 bases matching TRBD2. Looked up from germline, CDR1 is MNHEY and CDR2 is SMNVEV (reference sequence). Trimming took 1 base from V and 1 from J; bases not matched to a gene: 10. The CDR3 totals 18 residues. The CDR3 coding sequence is TGTGCCAGCAGTTTATACGCGGGGAGGGAGAAGTCCTACAATGAGCAGTTCTTC. Translating it yields CASSLYAGREKSYNEQFF.

This clonotype was seen more than once but under ten times. The chain has TRBV6-5 and TRBJ2-1, with D possibly matching TRBD2 (7 bases). This CDR3 comprises 16 residues. V shed 0 bases and J shed 5 bases, with 14 bases lying between them. The V gene's germline CDR1 is MNHEY and CDR2 SVGAGI. The CDR3 coding sequence is TGTGCCAGCAGTTACTCCCCGGGGGGCACACACAATGAGCAGTTCTTC. It encodes CASSYSPGGTHNEQFF.

The rearrangement links TRBV4-3 to TRBJ2-4; D tentatively fits TRBD1 or TRBD2 (6 bases each). Trimming pared 1 base from V and 0 bases from J, leaving 13 bases between. Germline V gives CDR1 LGHNA, CDR2 YSLEER. There are 17 residues in the CDR3. The CDR3: CASSQGGTSLAKNIQYF. In nucleotides, the CDR3 is TGCGCCAGCAGCCAAGGCGGGACATCCTTAGCCAAAAACATTCAGTACTTC.

This chain uses TRBV4-1 with TRBJ1-2; D ambiguous. Germline lookup yields CDR1 MGHRA and CDR2 YSYEKL. Between the trimmed V and J ends, which lost 0 bases and 4 bases, there was a span of 12 bases. The CDR3 has 15 amino acids. The DNA for the CDR3 is TGCGCCAGCAGCCAAGACAAGCGCAGCCTCTATGGCTACACCTTC. Its protein is CASSQDKRSLYGYTF.

This clonotype was seen a few times. The rearrangement uses TRBV10-3 and TRBJ1-3; a possible D gene is TRBD1 (5 bases). Between the trimmed V and J ends, which lost 6 bases and 4 bases, there was a span of 13 bases. This CDR3 contains 14 residues. Germline CDR1 and CDR2: ENHRY and SYGVKD. Here the CDR3 reads CAIRTQGPGNTIYF. The CDR3 DNA sequence: TGTGCCATCAGGACTCAGGGCCCCGGAAACACCATATATTTT.